This TCR beta chain derives from a study of blood T cell repertoires in COVID-19. Measured with immunoSEQ multiplex PCR; TCRdb has only the in-frame clones, and not every one. The sample consists of about 54,000 clones, over 80% of them appearing once. The receptor was derived from a human donor in a cohort sampled during active COVID-19. Source material: peripheral blood.

The CDR3 DNA is TGTGCCAGCAGTTTTGAGAATTCACCCCTCCACTTT. Its protein is CASSFENSPLHF. The chain employs TRBV12-3 or TRBV12-4 and TRBJ1-6; D remains ambiguous. Trimming pared 3 bases from V and 7 bases from J, leaving 4 bases between. CDR3 length equals 12 residues.